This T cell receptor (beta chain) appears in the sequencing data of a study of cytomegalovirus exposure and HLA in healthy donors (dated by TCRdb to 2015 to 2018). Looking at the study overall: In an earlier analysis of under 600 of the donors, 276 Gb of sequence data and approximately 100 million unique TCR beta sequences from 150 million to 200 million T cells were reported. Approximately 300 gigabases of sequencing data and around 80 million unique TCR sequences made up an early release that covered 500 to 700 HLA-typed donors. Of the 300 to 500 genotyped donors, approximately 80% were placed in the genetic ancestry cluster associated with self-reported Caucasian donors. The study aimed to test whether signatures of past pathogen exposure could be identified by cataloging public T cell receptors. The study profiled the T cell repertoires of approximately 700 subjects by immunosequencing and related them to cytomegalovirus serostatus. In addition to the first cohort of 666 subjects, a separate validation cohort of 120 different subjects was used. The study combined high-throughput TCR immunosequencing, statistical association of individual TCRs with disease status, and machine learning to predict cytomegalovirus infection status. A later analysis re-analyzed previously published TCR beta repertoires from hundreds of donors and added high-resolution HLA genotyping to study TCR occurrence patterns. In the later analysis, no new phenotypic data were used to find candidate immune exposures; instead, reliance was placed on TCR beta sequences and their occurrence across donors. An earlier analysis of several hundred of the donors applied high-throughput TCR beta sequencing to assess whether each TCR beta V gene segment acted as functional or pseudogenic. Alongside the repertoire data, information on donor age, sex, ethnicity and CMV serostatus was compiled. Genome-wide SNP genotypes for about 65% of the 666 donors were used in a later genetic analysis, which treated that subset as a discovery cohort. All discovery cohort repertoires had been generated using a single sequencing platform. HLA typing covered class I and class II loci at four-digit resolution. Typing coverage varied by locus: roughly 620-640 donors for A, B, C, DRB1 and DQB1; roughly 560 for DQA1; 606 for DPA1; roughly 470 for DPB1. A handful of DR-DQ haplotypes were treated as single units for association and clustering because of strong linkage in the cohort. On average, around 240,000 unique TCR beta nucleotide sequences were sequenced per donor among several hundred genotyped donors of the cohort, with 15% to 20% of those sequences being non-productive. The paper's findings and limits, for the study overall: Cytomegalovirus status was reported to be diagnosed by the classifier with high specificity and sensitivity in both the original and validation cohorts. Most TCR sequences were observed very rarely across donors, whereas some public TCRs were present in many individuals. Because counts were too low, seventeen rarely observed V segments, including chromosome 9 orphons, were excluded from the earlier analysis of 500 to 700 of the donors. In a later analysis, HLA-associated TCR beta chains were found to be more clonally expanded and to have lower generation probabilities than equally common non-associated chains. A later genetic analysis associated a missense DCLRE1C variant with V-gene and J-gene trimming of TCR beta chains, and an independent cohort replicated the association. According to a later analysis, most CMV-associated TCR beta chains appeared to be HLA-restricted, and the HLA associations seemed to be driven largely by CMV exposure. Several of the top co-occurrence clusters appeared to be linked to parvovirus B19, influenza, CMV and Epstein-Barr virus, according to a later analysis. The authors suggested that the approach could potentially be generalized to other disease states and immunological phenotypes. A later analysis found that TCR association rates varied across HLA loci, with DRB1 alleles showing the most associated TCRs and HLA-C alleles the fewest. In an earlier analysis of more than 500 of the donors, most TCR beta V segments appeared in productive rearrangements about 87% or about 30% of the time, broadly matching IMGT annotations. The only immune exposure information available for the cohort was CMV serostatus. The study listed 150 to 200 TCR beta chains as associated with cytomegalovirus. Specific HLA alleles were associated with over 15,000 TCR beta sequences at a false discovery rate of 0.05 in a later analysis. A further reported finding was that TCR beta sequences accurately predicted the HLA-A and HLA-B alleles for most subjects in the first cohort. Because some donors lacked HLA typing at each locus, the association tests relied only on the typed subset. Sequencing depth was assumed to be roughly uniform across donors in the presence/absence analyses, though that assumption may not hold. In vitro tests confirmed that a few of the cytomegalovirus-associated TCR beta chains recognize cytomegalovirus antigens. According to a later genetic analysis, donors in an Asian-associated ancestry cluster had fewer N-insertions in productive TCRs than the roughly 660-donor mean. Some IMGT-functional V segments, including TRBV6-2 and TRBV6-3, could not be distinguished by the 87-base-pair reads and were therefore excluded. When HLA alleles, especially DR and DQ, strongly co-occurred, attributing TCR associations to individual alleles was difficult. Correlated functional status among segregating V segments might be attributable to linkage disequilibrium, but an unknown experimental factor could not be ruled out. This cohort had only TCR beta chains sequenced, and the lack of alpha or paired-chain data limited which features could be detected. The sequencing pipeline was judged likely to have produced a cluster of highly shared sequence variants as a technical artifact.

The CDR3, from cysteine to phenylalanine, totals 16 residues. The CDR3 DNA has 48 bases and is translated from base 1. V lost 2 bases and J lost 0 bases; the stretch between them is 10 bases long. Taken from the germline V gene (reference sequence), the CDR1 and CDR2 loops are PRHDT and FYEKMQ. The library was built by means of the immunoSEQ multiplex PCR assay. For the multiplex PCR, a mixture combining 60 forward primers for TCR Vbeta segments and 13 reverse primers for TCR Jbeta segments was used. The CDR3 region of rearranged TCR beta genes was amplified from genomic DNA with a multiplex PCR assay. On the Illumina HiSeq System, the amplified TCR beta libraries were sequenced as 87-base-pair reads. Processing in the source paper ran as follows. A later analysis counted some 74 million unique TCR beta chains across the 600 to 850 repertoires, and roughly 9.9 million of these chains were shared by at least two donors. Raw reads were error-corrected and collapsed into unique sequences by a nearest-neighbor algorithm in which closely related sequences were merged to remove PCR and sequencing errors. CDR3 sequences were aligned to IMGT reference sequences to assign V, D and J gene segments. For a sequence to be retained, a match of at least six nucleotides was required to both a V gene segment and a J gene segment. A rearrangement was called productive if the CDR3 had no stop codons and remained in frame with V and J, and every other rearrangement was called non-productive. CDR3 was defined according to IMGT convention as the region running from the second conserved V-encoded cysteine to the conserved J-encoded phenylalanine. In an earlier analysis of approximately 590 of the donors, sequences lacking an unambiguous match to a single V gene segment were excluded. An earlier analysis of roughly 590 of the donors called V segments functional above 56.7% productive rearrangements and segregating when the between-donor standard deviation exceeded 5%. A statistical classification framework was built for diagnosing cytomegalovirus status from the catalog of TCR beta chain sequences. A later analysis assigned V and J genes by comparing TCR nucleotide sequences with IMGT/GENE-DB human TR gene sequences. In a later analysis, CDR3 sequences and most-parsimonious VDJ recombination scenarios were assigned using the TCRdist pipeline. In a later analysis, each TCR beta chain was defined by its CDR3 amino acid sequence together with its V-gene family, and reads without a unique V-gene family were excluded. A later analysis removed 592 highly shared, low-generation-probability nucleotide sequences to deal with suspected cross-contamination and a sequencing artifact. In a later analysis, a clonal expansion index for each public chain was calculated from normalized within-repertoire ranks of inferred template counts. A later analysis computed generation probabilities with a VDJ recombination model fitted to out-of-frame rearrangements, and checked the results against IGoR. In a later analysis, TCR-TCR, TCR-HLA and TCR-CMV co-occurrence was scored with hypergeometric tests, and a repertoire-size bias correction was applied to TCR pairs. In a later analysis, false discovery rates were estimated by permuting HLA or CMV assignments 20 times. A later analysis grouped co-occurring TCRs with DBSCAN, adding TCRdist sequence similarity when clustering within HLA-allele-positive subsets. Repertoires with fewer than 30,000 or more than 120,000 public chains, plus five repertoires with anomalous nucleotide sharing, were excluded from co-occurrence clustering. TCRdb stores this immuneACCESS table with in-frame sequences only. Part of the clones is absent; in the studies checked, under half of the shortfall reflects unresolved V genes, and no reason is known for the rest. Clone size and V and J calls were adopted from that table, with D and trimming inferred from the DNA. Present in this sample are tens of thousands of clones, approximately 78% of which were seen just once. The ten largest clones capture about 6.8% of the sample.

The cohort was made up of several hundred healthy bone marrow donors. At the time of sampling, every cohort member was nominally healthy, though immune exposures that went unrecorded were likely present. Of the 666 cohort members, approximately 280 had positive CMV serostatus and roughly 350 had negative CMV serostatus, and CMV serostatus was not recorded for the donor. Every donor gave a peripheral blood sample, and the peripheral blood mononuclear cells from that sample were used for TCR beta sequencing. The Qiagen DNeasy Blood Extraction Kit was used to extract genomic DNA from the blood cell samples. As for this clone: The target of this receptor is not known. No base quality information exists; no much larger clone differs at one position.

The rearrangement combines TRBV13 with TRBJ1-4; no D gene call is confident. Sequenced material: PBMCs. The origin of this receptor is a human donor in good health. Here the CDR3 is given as CASSLWRATTNEKLFF. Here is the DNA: TGTGCCAGCAGCTTATGGCGGGCAACAACTAATGAAAAACTGTTTTTT.